The T cell receptor (beta chain) described here comes from a study of low-dose radiotherapy and immunotherapy resistance in tumors. In the study overall: The study delivered 0.5 Gy per fraction every 2 weeks to Cohort 1, totaling 6.5 Gy. Intravenous ipilimumab 1 mg/kg every six weeks was given with nivolumab 240 mg every two weeks.

Time point indicated: before trial treatment. The treatment that donors received included nivolumab, ipilimumab, aspirin, low-dose cyclophosphamide and low-dose radiotherapy. With TRAV- and TRBV-specific primers, first-strand cDNA was made, covering the alpha and beta chains. The authors amplified TCRs for 20 to 25 PCR cycles with a constant-region primer and a V-primer adapter. Following isolation, mRNA was amplified via in vitro transcription. TCRdb fed the reads into MiXCR, producing one record per CDR3 protein. The table has about 60,000 distinct CDR3 sequences, approximately 25% seen once. In germline, CDR1 is MNHNY, CDR2 SVGAGI (reference sequence). V lost 6 bases and J lost 5, with 13 bases in between. This CDR3 region has 13 residues.

The sequencing here drew on PBMCs, taken before treatment. The gene calls are TRBV6-6 and TRBJ1-1; perhaps TRBD1 as D (5 bases). This sequence originates from a male donor with prostate cancer. In DNA form, the CDR3 reads TGTGCCAGCAGACGGACATGGGATACTGAAGCTTTCTTT. Translation: CASRRTWDTEAFF.